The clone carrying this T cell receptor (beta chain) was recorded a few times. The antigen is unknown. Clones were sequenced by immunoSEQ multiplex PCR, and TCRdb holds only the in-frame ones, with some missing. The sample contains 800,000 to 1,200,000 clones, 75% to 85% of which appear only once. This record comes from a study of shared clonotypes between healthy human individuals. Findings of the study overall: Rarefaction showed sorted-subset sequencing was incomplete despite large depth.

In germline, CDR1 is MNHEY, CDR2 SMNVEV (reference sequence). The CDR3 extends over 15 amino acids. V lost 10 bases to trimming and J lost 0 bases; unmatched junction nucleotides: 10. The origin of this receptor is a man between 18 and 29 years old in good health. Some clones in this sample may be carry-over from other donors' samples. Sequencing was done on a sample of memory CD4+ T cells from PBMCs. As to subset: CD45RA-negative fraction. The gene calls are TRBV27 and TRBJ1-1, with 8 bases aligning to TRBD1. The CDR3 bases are TGTGCCACCCAGGGCGACAGGGGATTGAACACTGAAGCTTTCTTT. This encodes CATQGDRGLNTEAFF.